This entry lists 16 T cell receptor beta chains sequenced from one sample in a study of T cell repertoires in cytomegalovirus infection. One entry per CDR3 protein, called by TCRdb with MiXCR from the reads. The repertoire includes 250,000 or so distinct CDR3 sequences, 9.1% of them detected once, and about 15% sits in the top ten. Sequenced: PBMCs. These receptors all come from a human donor in good health (CMV status not recorded). Some clones in this sample may be carry-over from other donors' samples.

The table lists this clonotype with many counts. The chain links TRBV7-2 to TRBJ2-7; 11 bases agree with TRBD2. The CDR3 runs to 14 residues. The germline gives CDR1 SGHTA, CDR2 FQGNSA. V lost 3 bases, J lost 5 bases, and 3 bases stayed unmatched. CDR3 in amino acids: CASSFTSGSNEQYF. In DNA form, the CDR3 reads TGTGCCAGCAGCTTTACTAGCGGGAGTAACGAGCAGTACTTC.

This clonotype was recorded many times. The V and J genes are TRBV7-2 and TRBJ2-3, with TRBD1 as a possible D gene (5 bases). The CDR3 is made up of 17 amino acids. With 1 base removed from V and 3 bases from J, the gap between germline ends came to 17 bases. Germline CDR1 and CDR2: SGHTA and FQGNSA. CDR3 residues: CASSLDQRGDGTDTQYF. CDR3 in DNA: TGTGCCAGCAGCTTAGATCAAAGGGGCGACGGGACAGATACGCAGTATTTT. The full variable domain, its missing parts supplied by reference TRBV7-2 and TRBJ2-3, is GAGVSQSPSNKVTEKGKDVELRCDPISGHTALYWYRQSLGQGLEFLIYFQGNSAPDKSGLPSDRFSAERTGGSVSTLTIQRTQQEDSAVYLCASSLDQRGDGTDTQYFGPGTRLTVL.

This clonotype was seen many times. The V and J genes are TRBV20-1 and TRBJ2-3, with 14 bases that match TRBD2. The CDR3 is 18 amino acids. Germline V gene data show CDR1 as DFQATT and CDR2 as SNEGSKA (reference sequence). J was trimmed by 1 base and V by 2 bases; bases with no gene match: 8. The CDR3 region is CSARPPGLAGERTDTQYF. CDR3 nucleotide sequence: TGCAGTGCTAGACCCCCGGGACTAGCGGGGGAACGCACAGATACGCAGTATTTT.

This clonotype was recorded at least ten times. J is TRBJ1-3 and V is TRBV7-9; the D is unclear. The V gene's germline CDR1 is SEHNR and CDR2 FQNEAQ (reference sequence). Trimming pared 5 bases from V and 0 bases from J, leaving 11 bases between. CDR3 length equals 15 residues. The CDR3 here is CASSLDGISGNTIYF. In nucleotides, the CDR3 is TGTGCCAGCAGCCTCGACGGAATCTCTGGAAACACCATATATTTT.

This clonotype was observed at least ten times. The chain has TRBV7-2 and TRBJ2-5, with D maybe TRBD2 (6 bases). The CDR3 has 14 amino acids. V lost 5 bases and J 9 bases, leaving 19 bases between the germline ends. CDR1 SGHTA and CDR2 FQGNSA come from the germline V gene. CDR3 amino acids: CASSPTSGLTAQYF. DNA of the CDR3: TGTGCCAGCAGCCCGACTAGTGGGCTAACGGCCCAGTACTTC.

This clonotype was counted many times. The chain's CDR3 is CASSYTSGMLETQYF. For the CDR3, the DNA is TGTGCCAGCAGTTACACTAGCGGGATGCTCGAGACCCAGTACTTC. J is TRBJ2-5 and V is TRBV6-2 or TRBV6-3; 10 bases match TRBD2. CDR3 length: 15 amino acids. After removal of 2 bases from V and 5 bases from J, the junction contained 5 bases not matched to a gene. Germline CDR1 MNHEY, CDR2 SVGEGT.

Only one count was recorded for this clonotype. This chain connects TRBV6-6 to TRBJ2-3; 11 nucleotides line up with TRBD2. The CDR3 contains 16 residues. V shed 2 bases and J 4 bases; nucleotides not matched to a gene: 5. Germline CDR1 reads MNHNY; CDR2 reads SVGAGI (reference sequence). CDR3 sequence: CASSYILAGEADTQYF. CDR3 coding DNA: TGTGCCAGCAGTTACATACTAGCGGGGGAAGCAGATACGCAGTATTTT.

This clonotype was seen many times. V gene TRBV7-2 combines with J gene TRBJ1-2; 7 positions match TRBD1. V gave up 5 bases and J gave up 0 bases; unmatched junction bases: 9. The germline V gene encodes CDR1 SGHTA and CDR2 FQGNSA. This CDR3 spans 16 amino acids. The CDR3 region is CASSPTGAGANYGYTF. The CDR3 DNA reads as TGTGCCAGCAGCCCAACAGGGGCCGGAGCTAACTATGGCTACACCTTC. Using reference TRBV7-2 and TRBJ1-2 for the parts outside the CDR3, the full variable domain is GAGVSQSPSNKVTEKGKDVELRCDPISGHTALYWYRQSLGQGLEFLIYFQGNSAPDKSGLPSDRFSAERTGGSVSTLTIQRTQQEDSAVYLCASSPTGAGANYGYTFGSGTRLTVV.

This clonotype came up many times. The V call is TRBV12-3 or TRBV12-4, the J call TRBJ2-1, with a weak D call TRBD1 (6 bases). CDR3 length equals 13 residues. The germline V and J ends were trimmed by 6 bases and 6 bases, with 12 bases remaining between them. The DNA of the CDR3 is TGTGCCAGCAGAATATTAGGGGGCAATGAGCAGTTCTTC. Its protein product is CASRILGGNEQFF.

This clonotype was seen a handful of times. V and J are TRBV28 and TRBJ1-2; possible D gene TRBD1, 6 bases. The CDR3 sequence is 15 residues long. Germline CDR1 reads MDHEN; CDR2 reads SYDVKM. V lost 6 bases and J 1 base, leaving 15 bases between the germline ends. The CDR3 bases are TGTGCCAGCAGGTCACAAGGGGGAATTAACTATGGCTACACCTTC. Amino acids: CASRSQGGINYGYTF.

Many counts were recorded for this clonotype. The chain uses TRBV7-2 and TRBJ1-6; a possible D gene is TRBD1 (6 bases). The CDR3 consists of 14 residues. The ends were cut back, 5 bases at V and 5 bases at J, with 10 bases in the middle. From germline, CDR1 is SGHTA and CDR2 FQGNSA. The CDR3 loop reads CASSRQVDNSPLHF. CDR3 DNA: TGTGCCAGCAGCCGACAGGTCGATAATTCACCCCTCCACTTT.

This clonotype was recorded at least ten times. The CDR3 is CASSPWLQNTEAFF. In DNA, the CDR3 is TGTGCCAGCAGCCCCTGGCTTCAGAACACTGAAGCTTTCTTT. V and J are TRBV7-2 and TRBJ1-1; D gene ambiguous. V was pared by 5 bases and J by 1 base, with 11 bases between. Germline assignment: CDR1 SGHTA and CDR2 FQGNSA. The CDR3 loop spans 14 amino acids.

In this sample, this clonotype turned up many times. This chain connects TRBV7-6 to TRBJ2-1; TRBD2 aligns across 9 bases. The J segment lost 4 bases and the V segment lost 9 bases, leaving 7 bases of the junction unmatched. The CDR3 has 14 residues. Germline assignment: CDR1 SGHVS and CDR2 FNYEAQ. The CDR3 reads CARERLAGYNEQFF. The CDR3 DNA follows: TGTGCCAGGGAGCGGCTAGCGGGGTACAATGAGCAGTTCTTC.

This clonotype has at least ten counts. The gene calls are TRBV7-2 and TRBJ2-4, with D hard to call. The germline V gene encodes CDR1 SGHTA and CDR2 FQGNSA. The CDR3 covers 17 residues. V was trimmed by 0 bases and J by 0 bases, leaving 12 bases between them. The CDR3 DNA sequence: TGTGCCAGCAGCTTAGCGTTGGGGATAGAAGCCAAAAACATTCAGTACTTC. This encodes CASSLALGIEAKNIQYF.

This clonotype was detected many times. The CDR3 coding sequence is TGTGCCAGCAGTTTTACTGAAGCTTTCTTT. It encodes CASSFTEAFF. The genes are TRBV12-3 or TRBV12-4 and TRBJ1-1; D is unclear. Between the trimmed V and J ends, which lost 3 bases and 5 bases, there was a span of 1 base. The CDR3 length is 10 residues.

This clonotype was found many times. This chain joins TRBV20-1 and TRBJ2-3; D unclear. Trimming removed 2 bases from V and 4 bases from J, with 7 bases in between. CDR3 length: 12 residues. Germline CDR1 DFQATT, CDR2 SNEGSKA (reference sequence). The DNA for the CDR3 is TGCAGTGCTAGATCACGCCCAGATACGCAGTATTTT. Protein product: CSARSRPDTQYF.